The 3 T cell receptor beta chains below all came from one sample that was sequenced in a study of preoperative IRX-2 immunotherapy in early breast cancer (dated by TCRdb to between 2018 and 2021). Preparation of the library involved the immunoSEQ multiplex PCR assay. In TCRdb, the immuneACCESS table is reduced to in-frame sequences with V and J assigned. These tables do not hold every clone; where another copy was compared, an unresolved V gene accounts for under half, and the others remain unexplained. In this sample the table shows around 39,000 clones, over 85% of which occur a single time. Roughly 1.6% of the sample is in the top ten clones. What the treatment or condition label conveys for this sample: preoperative locoregional IRX-2 cytokine immunotherapy. The specimen comprised tumor tissue, sampled after IRX-2 immunotherapy. The receptors derive from a human donor with breast cancer.

The chain uses TRBV19 and TRBJ1-4; D is unclear. CDR1 and CDR2 (germline): LNHDA, SQIVND (reference sequence). The CDR3 runs to 18 residues. Trimming left V 0 bases short and J 0 bases short, with 14 bases between. The CDR3 spells CASSIDGLWEATNEKLFF. In DNA, the CDR3 is TGTGCCAGTAGTATAGATGGTTTATGGGAAGCAACTAATGAAAAACTGTTTTTT.

This rearrangement joins TRBV5-6 to TRBJ2-7, with D perhaps matching TRBD2 (6 bases). CDR1 and CDR2 from the germline V gene are SGHDT and YYEEEE. V lost 4 bases, J lost 6 bases, and 14 bases lay in between. The length of the CDR3 is 13 residues. CDR3 sequence: CASSREPGSEQYF. The CDR3 DNA reads as TGTGCCAGCAGCCGGGAGCCAGGGAGCGAGCAGTACTTC.

V and J are TRBV19 and TRBJ2-5, with D unclear. V lost 3 bases and J 5 bases, leaving 16 bases between the germline ends. Germline lookup yields CDR1 LNHDA and CDR2 SQIVND (reference sequence). The CDR3 runs 15 residues. CDR3 in DNA: TGTGCCAGTAGTATCTTAAACAGCCCGCGGGAGACCCAGTACTTC. It encodes CASSILNSPRETQYF.